This is a list of T cell receptor beta chains from one sample in a study of cytomegalovirus exposure and HLA in healthy donors. TCRdb's copy holds only in-frame clones and misses some; the assay was immunoSEQ multiplex PCR. The sample lists 65,000 to 85,000 clones; around 72% were seen once. The sample comprised PBMCs. The receptors were sampled from a male donor in good health and CMV-seropositive. CDR3s include the opening cysteine and the closing phenylalanine or tryptophan. A D gene is named only where the DNA matches it firmly. The listing skips clone size in some rows; elsewhere it reads once, few, many or a size class.

v_call: TRBV2; clone_size: once; d_call: TRBD1; j_call: TRBJ2-1; cdr3_aa: CASSDRGTYNEQFF; cdr3_nt: TGTGCCAGCAGTGACAGGGGGACCTACAATGAGCAGTTCTTC
v_call: TRBV19; clone_size: once; d_call: NA; j_call: TRBJ1-1; cdr3_aa: CASSIGSLSGTEAFF; cdr3_nt: TGTGCCAGTAGTATAGGGAGTCTTTCGGGCACTGAAGCTTTCTTT
v_call: TRBV7-9; clone_size: NA; d_call: TRBD1; j_call: TRBJ2-2; cdr3_aa: CASVSQGQNRGLFF; cdr3_nt: TGTGCCAGTGTCTCCCAGGGACAGAACAGGGGGCTGTTTTTT
v_call: TRBV6-5; clone_size: NA; d_call: TRBD1; j_call: TRBJ1-4; cdr3_aa: CASSYSTQGGEKLFF; cdr3_nt: TGTGCCAGCAGTTACTCGACACAGGGGGGTGAAAAACTGTTTTTT
v_call: TRBV18; clone_size: NA; d_call: NA; j_call: TRBJ2-7; cdr3_aa: CASSPQQGLVNEQYF; cdr3_nt: TGTGCCAGCTCACCTCAGCAGGGGCTAGTGAACGAGCAGTACTTC
v_call: TRBV5-1; clone_size: few; d_call: TRBD2; j_call: TRBJ2-1; cdr3_aa: CASSFGLADNEQFF; cdr3_nt: TGCGCCAGCAGCTTCGGACTAGCGGACAATGAGCAGTTCTTC
v_call: TRBV6-1; clone_size: NA; d_call: TRBD2; j_call: TRBJ2-4; cdr3_aa: CASSEPIAGGRAKNIQYF; cdr3_nt: TGTGCCAGCAGTGAACCCATAGCGGGGGGGCGAGCCAAAAACATTCAGTACTTC
v_call: TRBV4-3; clone_size: NA; d_call: TRBD1; j_call: TRBJ1-2; cdr3_aa: CASSPENGQGYGYTF; cdr3_nt: TGCGCCAGCAGCCCCGAAAACGGACAGGGCTATGGCTACACCTTC
v_call: TRBV18; clone_size: NA; d_call: NA; j_call: TRBJ2-2; cdr3_aa: CASSPSRRRNTGELFF; cdr3_nt: TGTGCCAGCTCACCTTCGAGGCGTCGGAACACCGGGGAGCTGTTTTTT
v_call: TRBV27; clone_size: NA; d_call: TRBD2; j_call: TRBJ2-7; cdr3_aa: CASSLSGLAGGAYEQYF; cdr3_nt: TGTGCCAGCAGTTTATCGGGACTAGCGGGGGGGGCCTACGAGCAGTACTTC
v_call: TRBV19; clone_size: NA; d_call: NA; j_call: TRBJ2-3; cdr3_aa: CASSMNPRGTDTQYF; cdr3_nt: TGTGCCAGTAGTATGAACCCGAGAGGCACAGATACGCAGTATTTT
v_call: TRBV4-3; clone_size: once; d_call: NA; j_call: TRBJ1-1; cdr3_aa: CASSQAFYSGTPNTEAFF; cdr3_nt: TGCGCCAGCAGCCAAGCTTTTTATTCCGGGACACCGAACACTGAAGCTTTCTTT
v_call: TRBV5-4; clone_size: NA; d_call: TRBD1; j_call: TRBJ1-1; cdr3_aa: CASRKIDRGNEAFF; cdr3_nt: TGTGCCAGCAGAAAAATAGACAGGGGAAATGAAGCTTTCTTT
v_call: TRBV4-2; clone_size: NA; d_call: NA; j_call: TRBJ2-7; cdr3_aa: CASSQDSYEQYF; cdr3_nt: TGTGCCAGCAGCCAGGACAGTTACGAGCAGTACTTC
v_call: TRBV6-5; clone_size: NA; d_call: NA; j_call: TRBJ1-5; cdr3_aa: CASSYSRVGLGQPQHF; cdr3_nt: TGTGCCAGCAGTTACTCGAGGGTGGGGTTGGGTCAGCCCCAGCATTTT
v_call: TRBV2; clone_size: NA; d_call: TRBD1; j_call: TRBJ2-7; cdr3_aa: CASSDRGTGSSYEQYF; cdr3_nt: TGTGCCAGCAGTGACAGAGGGACAGGTAGCTCCTACGAGCAGTACTTC
v_call: TRBV30; clone_size: NA; d_call: TRBD1; j_call: TRBJ1-2; cdr3_aa: CAWSLGGATIRGYTF; cdr3_nt: TGTGCCTGGAGTTTAGGGGGCGCCACTATACGGGGCTACACCTTC
v_call: TRBV6-5; clone_size: NA; d_call: NA; j_call: TRBJ2-7; cdr3_aa: CASSTRGYEQYF; cdr3_nt: TGTGCCAGCAGTACCCGGGGGTACGAGCAGTACTTC
v_call: TRBV29-1; clone_size: NA; d_call: NA; j_call: TRBJ2-1; cdr3_aa: CSVDGTYNEQFF; cdr3_nt: TGCAGCGTTGATGGGACATACAATGAGCAGTTCTTC
v_call: TRBV28; clone_size: NA; d_call: TRBD2; j_call: TRBJ2-3; cdr3_aa: CASSLPGAGGGGTQYF; cdr3_nt: TGTGCCAGCAGTTTGCCCGGAGCGGGAGGAGGCGGTACGCAGTATTTT
v_call: TRBV5-1; clone_size: NA; d_call: TRBD1; j_call: TRBJ2-5; cdr3_aa: CASSEGTAETQYF; cdr3_nt: TGCGCCAGCAGCGAAGGGACAGCGGAGACCCAGTACTTC
v_call: TRBV5-1; clone_size: NA; d_call: TRBD1; j_call: TRBJ2-2; cdr3_aa: CASSPRGQGGELFF; cdr3_nt: TGCGCCAGCAGTCCGAGGGGGCAAGGCGGGGAGCTGTTTTTT
v_call: TRBV19; clone_size: NA; d_call: NA; j_call: TRBJ1-1; cdr3_aa: CASSKSRANYDAFF; cdr3_nt: TGTGCCAGTAGTAAATCCAGGGCCAACTATGACGCTTTCTTT
v_call: TRBV7-2; clone_size: NA; d_call: NA; j_call: TRBJ1-1; cdr3_aa: CASVMVTGINTEAFF; cdr3_nt: TGTGCCAGCGTCATGGTCACAGGGATTAATACTGAAGCTTTCTTT
v_call: TRBV30; clone_size: NA; d_call: NA; j_call: TRBJ1-1; cdr3_aa: CAWRGGAVGTEAFF; cdr3_nt: TGTGCCTGGAGGGGGGGGGCCGTGGGGACTGAAGCTTTCTTT
v_call: TRBV7-2; clone_size: NA; d_call: NA; j_call: TRBJ2-7; cdr3_aa: CASSHRTYADEQYF; cdr3_nt: TGTGCCAGCAGCCATCGGACTTATGCGGACGAGCAGTACTTC
v_call: TRBV5-1; clone_size: NA; d_call: NA; j_call: TRBJ2-7; cdr3_aa: CASSFSGGVYEQYF; cdr3_nt: TGCGCCAGCAGCTTTAGCGGAGGGGTCTACGAGCAGTACTTC
v_call: TRBV18; clone_size: NA; d_call: NA; j_call: TRBJ1-4; cdr3_aa: CASSPETGKVVFF; cdr3_nt: TGTGCCAGCTCACCAGAGACAGGCAAAGTCGTATTTTTT
v_call: TRBV30; clone_size: NA; d_call: TRBD2; j_call: TRBJ2-3; cdr3_aa: CAWSVRLAGGFMGTDTQYF; cdr3_nt: TGTGCCTGGAGTGTACGGCTAGCGGGAGGTTTTATGGGTACAGATACGCAGTATTTT
v_call: TRBV29-1; clone_size: few; d_call: NA; j_call: TRBJ1-2; cdr3_aa: CSVVEGGGYTF; cdr3_nt: TGCAGCGTTGTGGAGGGTGGTGGCTACACCTTC
v_call: TRBV30; clone_size: once; d_call: NA; j_call: TRBJ1-3; cdr3_aa: CAWTGDGLSGNTIYF; cdr3_nt: TGTGCCTGGACGGGTGACGGTCTCTCTGGAAACACCATATATTTT
v_call: TRBV5-6; clone_size: NA; d_call: NA; j_call: TRBJ2-1; cdr3_aa: CASSPDISSYNEQFF; cdr3_nt: TGTGCCAGCAGCCCGGACATCAGCTCCTACAATGAGCAGTTCTTC
v_call: TRBV19; clone_size: NA; d_call: TRBD2; j_call: TRBJ2-7; cdr3_aa: CASSPREGREQYF; cdr3_nt: TGTGCCAGTAGTCCTAGGGAGGGGCGCGAGCAGTACTTC
v_call: TRBV6-1; clone_size: NA; d_call: NA; j_call: TRBJ2-1; cdr3_aa: CASSESRVEFF; cdr3_nt: TGTGCCAGCAGTGAATCGAGAGTAGAGTTCTTC
v_call: TRBV27; clone_size: NA; d_call: TRBD2; j_call: TRBJ2-3; cdr3_aa: CASRGGLAGGDTQYF; cdr3_nt: TGTGCCAGCAGGGGGGGACTAGCGGGAGGGGATACGCAGTATTTT
v_call: TRBV7-3; clone_size: NA; d_call: TRBD2; j_call: TRBJ2-3; cdr3_aa: CASSPGASGRAPDTQYF; cdr3_nt: TGTGCCAGCAGCCCCGGAGCTAGCGGGAGGGCCCCAGATACGCAGTATTTT
v_call: TRBV6-1; clone_size: NA; d_call: TRBD1; j_call: TRBJ2-1; cdr3_aa: CASRYRDRNYNEQFF; cdr3_nt: TGTGCCAGCAGGTACCGGGACAGAAATTACAATGAGCAGTTCTTC
v_call: TRBV12-5; clone_size: few; d_call: TRBD1; j_call: TRBJ2-7; cdr3_aa: CASAPGQSSYEQYF; cdr3_nt: TGTGCTAGTGCCCCGGGACAGAGCTCCTACGAGCAGTACTTC
v_call: TRBV7-3; clone_size: few; d_call: TRBD2; j_call: TRBJ2-3; cdr3_aa: CASGLAGETDTQYF; cdr3_nt: TGTGCCAGCGGTCTAGCGGGAGAGACAGATACGCAGTATTTT
v_call: TRBV7-9; clone_size: few; d_call: NA; j_call: TRBJ2-3; cdr3_aa: CASSEGGAPGIDTQYF; cdr3_nt: TGTGCCAGCAGTGAAGGCGGGGCCCCGGGGATAGATACGCAGTATTTT
v_call: TRBV6-5; clone_size: NA; d_call: NA; j_call: TRBJ2-7; cdr3_aa: CASSELGVSYEQYF; cdr3_nt: TGTGCCAGCAGTGAACTCGGAGTATCCTACGAGCAGTACTTC
v_call: TRBV6-5; clone_size: NA; d_call: TRBD1; j_call: TRBJ2-7; cdr3_aa: CASSYAGQGVYEQYF; cdr3_nt: TGTGCCAGCAGTTACGCGGGACAGGGCGTTTACGAGCAGTACTTC
v_call: TRBV25-1; clone_size: NA; d_call: NA; j_call: TRBJ1-2; cdr3_aa: CASSDWTEYGYTF; cdr3_nt: TGTGCCAGCAGTGACTGGACAGAATATGGCTACACCTTC
v_call: TRBV7-2; clone_size: once; d_call: TRBD1; j_call: TRBJ1-6; cdr3_aa: CASSSRTGVGSPLHF; cdr3_nt: TGTGCCAGCAGCTCCCGGACAGGGGTCGGTTCACCCCTCCACTTT
v_call: TRBV9; clone_size: few; d_call: NA; j_call: TRBJ2-7; cdr3_aa: CASSVELGIAAEQYF; cdr3_nt: TGTGCCAGCAGCGTAGAGTTGGGGATAGCGGCCGAGCAGTACTTC
v_call: TRBV7-2; clone_size: NA; d_call: NA; j_call: TRBJ2-7; cdr3_aa: CASSSDYSYEQYF; cdr3_nt: TGTGCCAGCAGTTCCGACTATTCCTACGAGCAGTACTTC